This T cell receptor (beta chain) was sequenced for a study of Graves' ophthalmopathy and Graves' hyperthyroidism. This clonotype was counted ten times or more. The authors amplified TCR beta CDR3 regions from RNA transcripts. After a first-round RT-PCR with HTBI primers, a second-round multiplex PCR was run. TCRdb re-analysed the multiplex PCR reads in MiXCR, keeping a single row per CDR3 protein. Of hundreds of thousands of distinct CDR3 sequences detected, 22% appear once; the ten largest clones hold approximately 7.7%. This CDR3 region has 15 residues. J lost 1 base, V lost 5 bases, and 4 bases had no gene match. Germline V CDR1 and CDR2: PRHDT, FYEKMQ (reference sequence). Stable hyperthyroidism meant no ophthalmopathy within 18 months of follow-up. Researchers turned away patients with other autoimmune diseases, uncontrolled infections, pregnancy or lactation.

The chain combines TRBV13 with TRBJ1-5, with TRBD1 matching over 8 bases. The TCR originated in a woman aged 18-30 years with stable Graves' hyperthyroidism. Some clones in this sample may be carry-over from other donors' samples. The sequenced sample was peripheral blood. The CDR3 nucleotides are TGTGCCAGCAGCCCCGGACAGGGAAGCAATCAGCCCCAGCATTTT. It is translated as CASSPGQGSNQPQHF.